This entry describes one TCR beta chain. This entry belongs to a study of post-analysis software for immune sequencing data. The TCR beta cDNA libraries contained unique molecular identifiers. TCRdb reanalysed the PCR reads using MiXCR and keeps one entry per CDR3 protein. The table has 750,000 to 950,000 distinct CDR3 sequences, approximately 53% seen once. The sequenced material came from blood. This clonotype originated in a girl aged 10 to 17 with multiple sclerosis.

CDR3 region: CASSLGVGVEQYF. CDR3 sequence (DNA): TGTGCCAGCAGCTTAGGAGTCGGGGTTGAGCAGTACTTC. This rearrangement joins TRBV7-8 to TRBJ2-7, with TRBD2 as a possible D gene (5 bases). Germline assignment: CDR1 SGHVS and CDR2 FQNEAQ. The CDR3 runs 13 residues. Trimming took off 1 base at V and 7 bases at J, with 11 bases between the two ends.